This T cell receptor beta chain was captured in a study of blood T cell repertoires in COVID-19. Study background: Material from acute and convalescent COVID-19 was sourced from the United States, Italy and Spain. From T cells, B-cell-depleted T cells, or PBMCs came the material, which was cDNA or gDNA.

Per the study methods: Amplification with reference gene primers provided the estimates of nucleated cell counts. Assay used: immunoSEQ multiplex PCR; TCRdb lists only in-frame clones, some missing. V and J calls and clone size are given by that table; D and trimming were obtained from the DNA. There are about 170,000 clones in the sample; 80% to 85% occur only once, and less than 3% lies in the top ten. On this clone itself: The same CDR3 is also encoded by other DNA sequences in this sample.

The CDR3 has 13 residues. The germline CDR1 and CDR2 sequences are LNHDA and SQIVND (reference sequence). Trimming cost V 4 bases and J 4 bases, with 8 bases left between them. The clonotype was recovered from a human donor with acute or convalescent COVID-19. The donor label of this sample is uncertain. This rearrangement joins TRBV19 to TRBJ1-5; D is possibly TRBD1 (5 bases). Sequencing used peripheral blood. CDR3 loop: CASSTQGNQPQHF. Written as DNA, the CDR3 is TGTGCCAGTAGTACCCAGGGAAATCAGCCCCAGCATTTT.